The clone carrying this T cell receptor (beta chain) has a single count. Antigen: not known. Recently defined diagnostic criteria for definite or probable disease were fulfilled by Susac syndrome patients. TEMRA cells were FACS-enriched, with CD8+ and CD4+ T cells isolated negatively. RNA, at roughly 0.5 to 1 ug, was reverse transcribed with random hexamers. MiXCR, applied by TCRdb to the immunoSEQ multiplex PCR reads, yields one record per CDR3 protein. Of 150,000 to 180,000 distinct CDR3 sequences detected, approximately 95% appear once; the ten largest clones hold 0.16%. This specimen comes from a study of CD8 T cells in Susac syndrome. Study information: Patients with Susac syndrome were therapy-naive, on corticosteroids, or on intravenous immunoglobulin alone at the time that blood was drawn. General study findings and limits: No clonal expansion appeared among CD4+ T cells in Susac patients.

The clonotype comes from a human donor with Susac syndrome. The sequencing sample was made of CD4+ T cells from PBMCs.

The CDR3 here is CASSPASGRNTEAFF. CDR3 bases: TGTGCCAGCAGCCCCGCCTCGGGTCGGAACACTGAAGCTTTCTTT. The rearrangement uses TRBV9 and TRBJ1-1; no clear D. The CDR3 runs to 15 residues. Trimming cost V 4 bases and J 1 base, with 14 bases left between them. The germline CDR1 and CDR2 sequences are SGDLS and YYNGEE.